Following are 13 T cell receptor beta chains from one sample sequenced in a study of beta chain features in type 1 diabetes (dated by TCRdb to between 2018 and 2020). Study-level results and caveats: Type 1 diabetes patients showed a moderate but significant shortening of TCRB CDR3 length in all four CD4+ subsets.

The library was made by the immunoSEQ multiplex PCR assay. The entire isolated RNA was reverse transcribed using the High Capacity cDNA Reverse Transcription Kit, and thus expressed TCRB transcripts were sequenced. Sourced from immuneACCESS, this table was stored by TCRdb with only in-frame sequences that have V and J called. A share of the clones is absent; for the studies checked, an unresolved V gene accounts for under half, and the remainder has no known explanation. The sample contains roughly 730,000 clones, 13% of them found a single time. The ten most abundant clones make up approximately 0.022% of the sample. No antigen has been assigned to these receptors. Material: naive CD4+ T cells from blood. This specimen's cell subset or site label, per the study, means: true naive CD4+ T cells. These receptor sequences come from a man in his late teens or twenties with type 1 diabetes.

This clone showed up just a few times. This rearrangement joins TRBV7-9 to TRBJ2-7; 8 bases line up with TRBD1. CDR1 and CDR2 from the germline V gene are SEHNR and FQNEAQ (reference sequence). The CDR3 extends over 16 amino acids. V shed 4 bases, J shed 2 bases, and the junction held 10 bases outside the gene matches. CDR3 sequence: CASSSRTGQSPYEQYF. The CDR3 DNA follows: TGTGCCAGCAGCTCTAGGACAGGGCAAAGCCCCTACGAGCAGTACTTC.

This clone has a handful of counts. The chain is built from TRBV15 and TRBJ2-3; the D call may be TRBD1 or TRBD2 (6 bases each). Germline-derived CDR1 and CDR2 are LNHNV and YYDKDF (reference sequence). Trimming shortened V by 5 bases and J by 15 bases, and 27 bases separated the two germline ends. This CDR3 is built from 15 residues. The CDR3 bases are TGTGCCACCAGCCCGCAGAAGATCCCGGGGGCCCTGTTTTATTTT. It codes for CATSPQKIPGALFYF. The entire variable domain, with the rest obtained from reference TRBV15 and TRBJ2-3, is as follows: DAMVIQNPRYQVTQFGKPVTLSCSQTLNHNVMYWYQQKSSQAPKLLFHYYDKDFNNEADTPDNFQSRRPNTSFCFLDIRSPGLGDTAMYLCATSPQKIPGALFYFGPGTRLTVL.

V usage is TRBV9 and J usage is TRBJ1-5, with D hard to call. CDR1 and CDR2 from the germline V gene are SGDLS and YYNGEE. The ends were cut back, 4 bases at V and 5 bases at J, with 10 bases in the middle. This CDR3 spans 13 amino acids. In DNA form, the CDR3 reads TGTGCCAGCAGCCCCTGGGAGGATCAGCCCCAGCATTTT. Translated: CASSPWEDQPQHF.

Only a few counts were recorded for this clone. This chain uses TRBV7-8 with TRBJ1-1; D gene uncertain. Germline V gives CDR1 SGHVS, CDR2 FQNEAQ. V shed 3 bases and J shed 0 bases, with 2 bases lying between them. The CDR3 has 12 residues. CDR3 amino acids: CASSFVNTEAFF. As DNA, the CDR3 is TGTGCCAGCAGCTTCGTGAACACTGAAGCTTTCTTT.

The chain is built from TRBV5-4 and TRBJ2-7, with 8 bases matching TRBD1. CDR3 length: 19 amino acids. J was trimmed by 0 bases and V by 4 bases; bases with no gene match: 18. Germline CDR1 reads SGHNT; CDR2 reads YYREEE (reference sequence). CDR3 sequence reads: CASSTDRGSLAYSSYEQYF. The CDR3 coding sequence is TGTGCCAGCAGCACTGACAGGGGATCTCTAGCTTACAGCTCCTACGAGCAGTACTTC.

The table lists this clone with a few counts. The chain is built from TRBV1 and TRBJ2-5; TRBD2, the table's D call, lacks a check against the DNA. TRBV1 is reported as a pseudogene. The length of the CDR3 is 16 residues. CDR3 DNA sequence: TGCACCAGCAGCCAAAGCGGAGCGGGGGGGCGGGAGACCCAGTACTTC. Protein sequence: CTSSQSGAGGRETQYF.

This chain joins TRBV4-2 and TRBJ1-3, with TRBD1 matching over 7 bases. This CDR3 is 16 amino acids long. Germline CDR1 reads LGHNA; CDR2 reads YNFKEQ. V was pared by 4 bases and J by 3 bases, with 9 bases of the junction left unmatched. CDR3 region: CASSPNTGARGNTIYF. The CDR3 nucleotides read TGTGCCAGCAGCCCCAATACAGGGGCCCGTGGAAACACCATATATTTT.

This chain uses TRBV27 with TRBJ2-5, with D unclear. Germline V gene data show CDR1 as MNHEY and CDR2 as SMNVEV (reference sequence). The CDR3 sequence is 13 residues long. V was clipped by 3 bases and J by 7 bases, with 12 bases between them. The CDR3: CASSFGGLGTQYF. CDR3 nucleotides: TGTGCCAGCAGTTTCGGTGGGCTAGGGACCCAGTACTTC.

J is TRBJ1-5 and V is TRBV30; D remains unclear. The length of the CDR3 is 14 residues. Germline-derived CDR1 and CDR2 are GTSNPN and SVGIG (reference sequence). The ends were cut back, 1 base at V and 3 bases at J, with 10 bases in the middle. The CDR3 coding sequence is TGTGCCTGGAGTGAATCGCAGCTCAATCAGCCCCAGCATTTT. Its protein product is CAWSESQLNQPQHF.

This chain joins TRBV7-9 and TRBJ1-1; 10 bases fit TRBD1. Looked up from germline, CDR1 is SEHNR and CDR2 is FQNEAQ (reference sequence). The CDR3 has 14 amino acids. The V gene end was trimmed by 5 bases and the J gene end by 6 bases; junction bases not matched to a gene: 6. CDR3 bases: TGTGCCAGCAGCCCAGGGACAGGGGAGTCTGAAGCTTTCTTT. This sequence encodes CASSPGTGESEAFF.

The V and J genes are TRBV25-1 and TRBJ2-1, with TRBD1 identical over 8 bases. V lost 2 bases to trimming and J lost 8 bases; unmatched junction nucleotides: 2. The CDR3 is made up of 13 amino acids. Germline V gene sequence: CDR1 MGHDK, CDR2 SYGVNS. The CDR3 here is CASSEQQGDEQFF. Written as DNA, the CDR3 is TGTGCCAGCAGTGAACAACAGGGGGATGAGCAGTTCTTC.

This clone was recorded a few times. The V gene is TRBV6-5, the J gene TRBJ2-3; D is unclear. The germline V gene has CDR1 MNHEY and CDR2 SVGAGI. The CDR3 contains 14 residues. V shed 4 bases and J shed 3 bases, with 11 bases lying between them. CDR3 region: CASSSRPLTDTQYF. CDR3 nucleotides: TGTGCCAGCAGTTCAAGGCCCTTAACAGATACGCAGTATTTT.

J is TRBJ2-2 and V is TRBV19; D perhaps matches TRBD1 (6 bases). V was shortened by 5 bases and J by 5 bases, with 9 bases between the two germline ends. This CDR3 spans 13 amino acids. Germline CDR1 reads LNHDA; CDR2 reads SQIVND (reference sequence). The DNA for the CDR3 is TGTGCCAGTAGTGTGCAGGGGACCGGGGAGCTGTTTTTT. It yields the protein CASSVQGTGELFF.